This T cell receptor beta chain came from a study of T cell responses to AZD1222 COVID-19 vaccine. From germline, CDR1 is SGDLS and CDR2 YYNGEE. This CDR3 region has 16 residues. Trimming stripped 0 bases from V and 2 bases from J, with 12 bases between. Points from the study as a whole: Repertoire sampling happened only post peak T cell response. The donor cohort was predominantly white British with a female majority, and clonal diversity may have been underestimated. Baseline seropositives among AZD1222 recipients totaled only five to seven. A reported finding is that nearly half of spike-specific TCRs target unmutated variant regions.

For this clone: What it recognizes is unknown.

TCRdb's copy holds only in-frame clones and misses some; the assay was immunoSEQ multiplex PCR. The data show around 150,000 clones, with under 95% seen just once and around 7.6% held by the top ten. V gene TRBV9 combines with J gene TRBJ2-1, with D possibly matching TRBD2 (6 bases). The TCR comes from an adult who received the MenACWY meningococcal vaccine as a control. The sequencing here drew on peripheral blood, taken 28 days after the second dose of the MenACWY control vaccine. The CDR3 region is CASSVVAGSTYNEQFF. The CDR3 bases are TGTGCCAGCAGCGTAGTTGCGGGATCCACCTACAATGAGCAGTTCTTC.